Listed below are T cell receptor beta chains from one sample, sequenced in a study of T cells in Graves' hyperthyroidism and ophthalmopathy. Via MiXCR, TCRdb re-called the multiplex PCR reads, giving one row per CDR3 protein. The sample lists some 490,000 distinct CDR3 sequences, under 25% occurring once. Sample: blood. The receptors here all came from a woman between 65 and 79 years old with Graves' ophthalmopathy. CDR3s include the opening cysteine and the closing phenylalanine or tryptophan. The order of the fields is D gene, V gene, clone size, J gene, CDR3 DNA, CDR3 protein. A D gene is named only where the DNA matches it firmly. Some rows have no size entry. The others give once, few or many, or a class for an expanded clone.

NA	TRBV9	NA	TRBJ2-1	TGTGCCAGCAGAGCAGCCCAAGATAATGAGCAGTTCTTC	CASRAAQDNEQFF
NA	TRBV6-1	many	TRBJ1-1	TGTGCCAGCAGTGAACAAGGGGACATGAACACTGAAGCTTTCTTT	CASSEQGDMNTEAFF
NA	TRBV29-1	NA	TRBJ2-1	TGCAGCGTTTCAAGGGCAAGGGGGTACAATGAGCAGTTCTTC	CSVSRARGYNEQFF
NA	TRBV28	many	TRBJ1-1	TGTGCCAGCAGTTTATTATCCGGAACAGCTAACACTGAAGCTTTCTTT	CASSLLSGTANTEAFF
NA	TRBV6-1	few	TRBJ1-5	TGTGCCAGCAGTTATGGGGGGCTGGAACAGCCCCAGCATTTT	CASSYGGLEQPQHF
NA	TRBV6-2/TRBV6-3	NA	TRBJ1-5	TGTGCCAGCAGTTACTTGGGGGCGAGGCAGCCCCAGCATTTT	CASSYLGARQPQHF
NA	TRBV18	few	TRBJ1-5	TGTGCCAGCACAGGGACCGTAAATCAGCCCCAGCATTTT	CASTGTVNQPQHF
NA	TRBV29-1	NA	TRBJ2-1	TGCAGCGTCGAGGGTTTGCGGAGACGATACAATGAGCAGTTCTTC	CSVEGLRRRYNEQFF
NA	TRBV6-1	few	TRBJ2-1	TGTGCCAGCACTCTCAGGAGCGGCAATGAGCAGTTCTTC	CASTLRSGNEQFF
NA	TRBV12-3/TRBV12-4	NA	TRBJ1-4	TGTGCCAGCAAGCAGGGTAGCTTCTTTGAAAAACTGTTTTTT	CASKQGSFFEKLFF
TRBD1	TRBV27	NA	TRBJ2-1	TGTGCCAGCAGTTCGGGACAGGGGGCGGGGAATGAGCAGTTCTTC	CASSSGQGAGNEQFF
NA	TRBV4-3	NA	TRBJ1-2	TGCGCCAGCAGCCAAGATCAGATAACTATGGGGTACACCTTC	CASSQDQITMGYTF